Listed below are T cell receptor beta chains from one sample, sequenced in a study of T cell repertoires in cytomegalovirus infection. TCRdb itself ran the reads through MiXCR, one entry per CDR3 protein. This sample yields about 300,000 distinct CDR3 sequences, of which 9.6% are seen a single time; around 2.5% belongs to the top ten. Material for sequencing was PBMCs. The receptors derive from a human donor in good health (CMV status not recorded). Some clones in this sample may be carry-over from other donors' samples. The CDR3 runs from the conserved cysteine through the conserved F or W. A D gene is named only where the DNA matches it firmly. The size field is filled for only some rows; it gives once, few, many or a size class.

CDR3 protein: CASSSTSGPAANEQFF
CDR3 DNA: NA
V gene: TRBV7-2
J gene: TRBJ2-1
clone size: many
D gene: NA

CDR3 protein: CASSQGKGTEAFF
CDR3 DNA: TGTGCCAGCAGCCAGGGTAAGGGGACTGAAGCTTTCTTT
V gene: TRBV14
J gene: TRBJ1-1
clone size: many
D gene: NA

CDR3 protein: CSAILAEQETQYF
CDR3 DNA: TGCAGTGCTATACTAGCGGAACAAGAGACCCAGTACTTC
V gene: TRBV20-1
J gene: TRBJ2-5
clone size: NA
D gene: TRBD2

CDR3 protein: CASSYLGLAGGPVEQFF
CDR3 DNA: TGTGCCAGCAGTTACCTCGGACTAGCGGGGGGGCCAGTGGAGCAGTTCTTC
V gene: TRBV6-5
J gene: TRBJ2-1
clone size: few
D gene: TRBD2

CDR3 protein: CASSLVPSNRSGYTF
CDR3 DNA: TGTGCCAGCAGTTTAGTTCCTTCAAACAGGTCTGGCTACACCTTC
V gene: TRBV7-9
J gene: TRBJ1-2
clone size: NA
D gene: NA

CDR3 protein: CASSWDRGEAFF
CDR3 DNA: TGTGCCAGCAGTTGGGACAGAGGAGAAGCTTTCTTT
V gene: TRBV6-2/TRBV6-3
J gene: TRBJ1-1
clone size: many
D gene: TRBD1

CDR3 protein: CASSLNHQMNYGYTF
CDR3 DNA: TGTGCCAGCAGCTTAAATCATCAGATGAACTATGGCTACACCTTC
V gene: TRBV7-8
J gene: TRBJ1-2
clone size: many
D gene: NA

CDR3 protein: CASSEVQGILETQYF
CDR3 DNA: TGCGCCAGCAGTGAAGTCCAGGGGATATTGGAGACCCAGTACTTC
V gene: TRBV10-2
J gene: TRBJ2-5
clone size: NA
D gene: NA

CDR3 protein: CASSLGLAGNQETQYF
CDR3 DNA: TGTGCCAGCAGCTTGGGACTAGCGGGGAACCAAGAGACCCAGTACTTC
V gene: TRBV5-6
J gene: TRBJ2-5
clone size: NA
D gene: TRBD2

CDR3 protein: CASRKLAGGTISSYEQYF
CDR3 DNA: TGTGCCAGCAGGAAACTAGCGGGGGGGACTATTAGCTCCTACGAGCAGTACTTC
V gene: TRBV6-5
J gene: TRBJ2-7
clone size: few
D gene: TRBD2

CDR3 protein: CASSHPDTNTEAFF
CDR3 DNA: TGTGCCAGCAGCCATCCCGACACGAACACTGAAGCTTTCTTT
V gene: TRBV3-1
J gene: TRBJ1-1
clone size: many
D gene: NA

CDR3 protein: CASSQGWSGGPIHNEQFF
CDR3 DNA: TGTGCCAGCAGCCAAGGGTGGAGCGGGGGGCCAATTCACAATGAGCAGTTCTTC
V gene: TRBV4-2
J gene: TRBJ2-1
clone size: many
D gene: TRBD2

CDR3 protein: CASSYDSYYGYTF
CDR3 DNA: TGTGCCAGCAGTTATGACAGCTACTATGGCTACACCTTC
V gene: TRBV6-2/TRBV6-3
J gene: TRBJ1-2
clone size: many
D gene: NA

CDR3 protein: CSARIEGSYGYTF
CDR3 DNA: TGCAGTGCTAGGATAGAGGGTTCCTATGGCTACACCTTC
V gene: TRBV20-1
J gene: TRBJ1-2
clone size: few
D gene: NA

CDR3 protein: CSARTSGGPTQETQYF
CDR3 DNA: TGCAGTGCGAGGACTAGCGGGGGGCCCACACAAGAGACCCAGTACTTC
V gene: TRBV20-1
J gene: TRBJ2-5
clone size: many
D gene: TRBD2

CDR3 protein: CASSGGSATNEKLFF
CDR3 DNA: TGTGCCTCCTCTGGGGGTAGTGCAACTAATGAAAAACTGTTTTTT
V gene: TRBV15
J gene: TRBJ1-4
clone size: NA
D gene: NA

CDR3 protein: CASSAGGTSNQPQHF
CDR3 DNA: TGTGCCAGCTCCGCAGGGGGTACTAGCAATCAGCCCCAGCATTTT
V gene: TRBV18
J gene: TRBJ1-5
clone size: NA
D gene: TRBD1

CDR3 protein: CASSFWGQGSSGANVLTF
CDR3 DNA: TGTGCCAGCAGCTTTTGGGGACAGGGGTCTTCTGGGGCCAACGTCCTGACTTTC
V gene: TRBV7-2
J gene: TRBJ2-6
clone size: NA
D gene: TRBD1

CDR3 protein: CASRDYRANYGYTF
CDR3 DNA: TGTGCCAGCAGAGACTACAGAGCTAACTATGGCTACACCTTC
V gene: TRBV2
J gene: TRBJ1-2
clone size: NA
D gene: NA

CDR3 protein: CASFERHNEQFF
CDR3 DNA: TGTGCCAGCTTCGAAAGGCACAATGAGCAGTTCTTC
V gene: TRBV28
J gene: TRBJ2-1
clone size: many
D gene: NA

CDR3 protein: CASSLPRGDKYF
CDR3 DNA: TGTGCCAGCAGTTTACCCCGGGGGGATAAGTACTTC
V gene: TRBV28
J gene: TRBJ2-4
clone size: many
D gene: TRBD2

CDR3 protein: CASSLKQLNTEAFF
CDR3 DNA: TGTGCCAGCAGCTTAAAGCAGTTGAACACTGAAGCTTTCTTT
V gene: TRBV7-8
J gene: TRBJ1-1
clone size: many
D gene: NA

CDR3 protein: CASSHTGGAETQYF
CDR3 DNA: TGTGCCAGCAGTCACACAGGGGGCGCAGAGACCCAGTACTTC
V gene: TRBV6-6
J gene: TRBJ2-5
clone size: few
D gene: TRBD1

CDR3 protein: CASSLERTDTQYF
CDR3 DNA: TGTGCCAGCAGCTTAGAGCGCACAGATACGCAGTATTTT
V gene: TRBV11-3
J gene: TRBJ2-3
clone size: many
D gene: NA

CDR3 protein: CASSTPYYNEQFF
CDR3 DNA: TGTGCCAGCAGCACCCCCTATTACAATGAGCAGTTCTTC
V gene: TRBV5-6
J gene: TRBJ2-1
clone size: NA
D gene: NA

CDR3 protein: CASRGQGDLYGYTF
CDR3 DNA: TGTGCCAGCAGAGGACAGGGAGACCTCTATGGCTACACCTTC
V gene: TRBV6-2/TRBV6-3
J gene: TRBJ1-2
clone size: many
D gene: TRBD1

CDR3 protein: CASSPEGDIFDGYTF
CDR3 DNA: TGTGCCAGCAGCCCCGAAGGGGACATCTTTGATGGCTACACCTTC
V gene: TRBV7-9
J gene: TRBJ1-2
clone size: few
D gene: NA

CDR3 protein: CASSPPDRTNTEAFF
CDR3 DNA: TGCGCCAGCAGCCCACCGGACAGAACGAACACTGAAGCTTTCTTT
V gene: TRBV5-1
J gene: TRBJ1-1
clone size: many
D gene: NA

CDR3 protein: CASSEGGKGLPDLNYGYTF
CDR3 DNA: TGTGCCAGCAGTGAAGGGGGGAAGGGTCTGCCCGATCTAAACTATGGCTACACCTTC
V gene: TRBV2
J gene: TRBJ1-2
clone size: many
D gene: NA

CDR3 protein: CASSLMAGDDGYTF
CDR3 DNA: TGTGCCAGCAGCTTAATGGCAGGGGACGATGGCTACACCTTC
V gene: TRBV11-1
J gene: TRBJ1-2
clone size: NA
D gene: NA

CDR3 protein: CASSTSGANEQFF
CDR3 DNA: TGTGCCAGCAGCACCTCAGGGGCGAATGAGCAGTTCTTC
V gene: TRBV7-3
J gene: TRBJ2-1
clone size: many
D gene: NA

CDR3 protein: CSANPTVGYTF
CDR3 DNA: TGCAGTGCTAACCCTACAGTTGGCTACACCTTC
V gene: TRBV20-1
J gene: TRBJ1-2
clone size: many
D gene: NA

CDR3 protein: CASRRTGGTYGYTF
CDR3 DNA: TGTGCCAGCAGAAGGACAGGGGGTACCTATGGCTACACCTTC
V gene: TRBV28
J gene: TRBJ1-2
clone size: few
D gene: TRBD1

CDR3 protein: CASSPGTGYSGELFF
CDR3 DNA: TGTGCCAGCAGCCCCGGGACAGGGTATTCCGGGGAGCTGTTTTTT
V gene: TRBV11-3
J gene: TRBJ2-2
clone size: NA
D gene: TRBD1

CDR3 protein: CSVARGAEKYTEAFF
CDR3 DNA: TGCAGCGTTGCAAGGGGGGCGGAAAAGTACACTGAAGCTTTCTTT
V gene: TRBV29-1
J gene: TRBJ1-1
clone size: many
D gene: NA

CDR3 protein: CASARDRGSPLHF
CDR3 DNA: TGTGCCAGCGCCCGGGACAGGGGTTCACCCCTCCACTTT
V gene: TRBV18
J gene: TRBJ1-6
clone size: many
D gene: TRBD1

CDR3 protein: CATSDRRNTGELFF
CDR3 DNA: TGTGCCACCAGTGATCGACGGAACACCGGGGAGCTGTTTTTT
V gene: TRBV24-1
J gene: TRBJ2-2
clone size: NA
D gene: NA

CDR3 protein: CASRSSGGASDTQYF
CDR3 DNA: TGTGCCAGCAGATCTAGCGGGGGGGCATCAGATACGCAGTATTTT
V gene: TRBV6-1
J gene: TRBJ2-3
clone size: many
D gene: TRBD2

CDR3 protein: CASSQGEADSYEQYF
CDR3 DNA: TGCGCCAGCAGCCAAGGAGAAGCAGACTCCTACGAGCAGTACTTC
V gene: TRBV4-1
J gene: TRBJ2-7
clone size: few
D gene: NA

CDR3 protein: CACNSGNSEAFF
CDR3 DNA: TGTGCCTGTAACAGCGGGAACTCTGAAGCTTTCTTT
V gene: TRBV15
J gene: TRBJ1-1
clone size: many
D gene: NA

CDR3 protein: CSAIRIAKNIQYF
CDR3 DNA: TGCAGTGCTATAAGGATAGCCAAAAACATTCAGTACTTC
V gene: TRBV20-1
J gene: TRBJ2-4
clone size: few
D gene: NA

CDR3 protein: CASSNPGQNQPQHF
CDR3 DNA: TGTGCCAGCAGTAACCCGGGACAGAATCAGCCCCAGCATTTT
V gene: TRBV6-6
J gene: TRBJ1-5
clone size: NA
D gene: TRBD1

CDR3 protein: CAAANSRTEAFF
CDR3 DNA: TGTGCCGCCGCAAATTCCCGGACCGAAGCTTTCTTT
V gene: TRBV6-6
J gene: TRBJ1-1
clone size: NA
D gene: NA

CDR3 protein: CASSQVQGPANTGELFF
CDR3 DNA: TGCGCCAGCAGCCAAGTTCAGGGGCCAGCGAACACCGGGGAGCTGTTTTTT
V gene: TRBV4-3
J gene: TRBJ2-2
clone size: few
D gene: NA

CDR3 protein: CASKTNRAPSSYNEQFF
CDR3 DNA: TGTGCCAGCAAGACCAACCGGGCTCCGAGCTCCTACAATGAGCAGTTCTTC
V gene: TRBV28
J gene: TRBJ2-1
clone size: many
D gene: NA

CDR3 protein: CASSPRLRQAIGPYNEQFF
CDR3 DNA: TGTGCCAGCAGCCCGCGCCTAAGACAGGCGATAGGACCCTACAATGAGCAGTTCTTC
V gene: TRBV2
J gene: TRBJ2-1
clone size: few
D gene: NA

CDR3 protein: CASSQMLVFAGAGNTGELFF
CDR3 DNA: TGCGCCAGCAGCCAAATGCTTGTGTTTGCAGGGGCCGGGAACACCGGGGAGCTGTTTTTT
V gene: TRBV4-1
J gene: TRBJ2-2
clone size: many
D gene: NA

CDR3 protein: CASSLKSSRGDTQYF
CDR3 DNA: TGTGCCAGCAGCTTAAAATCCTCTAGGGGAGATACGCAGTATTTT
V gene: TRBV7-3
J gene: TRBJ2-3
clone size: many
D gene: NA

CDR3 protein: CSPRGGGKDTLYF
CDR3 DNA: TGCAGCCCGCGAGGTGGGGGGAAAGATACGCTGTATTTT
V gene: TRBV29-1
J gene: TRBJ2-3
clone size: NA
D gene: NA

CDR3 protein: CASSAAKSPNGYTF
CDR3 DNA: TGTGCCAGCAGCGCGGCCAAGTCACCCAATGGCTACACCTTC
V gene: TRBV28
J gene: TRBJ1-2
clone size: NA
D gene: NA

CDR3 protein: CASSLGRQLNTEAFF
CDR3 DNA: TGTGCCAGCAGCTTAGGTCGACAGCTGAACACTGAAGCTTTCTTT
V gene: TRBV7-9
J gene: TRBJ1-1
clone size: few
D gene: NA

CDR3 protein: CASRIAGGLAGELFF
CDR3 DNA: TGTGCCAGCAGAATAGCGGGGGGCCTGGCCGGGGAGCTGTTTTTT
V gene: TRBV2
J gene: TRBJ2-2
clone size: many
D gene: TRBD2

CDR3 protein: CASLSGVTGYTF
CDR3 DNA: TGTGCCAGCCTCAGTGGGGTGACTGGCTACACCTTC
V gene: TRBV2
J gene: TRBJ1-2
clone size: NA
D gene: NA

CDR3 protein: CSVVSGGTEAFF
CDR3 DNA: TGCAGCGTTGTGTCTGGAGGCACTGAAGCTTTCTTT
V gene: TRBV29-1
J gene: TRBJ1-1
clone size: many
D gene: NA

CDR3 protein: CASSERGQSRETQYF
CDR3 DNA: TGTGCCAGCAGTGAGCGGGGACAATCCAGGGAGACCCAGTACTTC
V gene: TRBV2
J gene: TRBJ2-5
clone size: NA
D gene: NA

CDR3 protein: CASTLSQMGAYEQYF
CDR3 DNA: TGTGCCAGCACCCTATCACAGATGGGAGCATACGAGCAGTACTTC
V gene: TRBV11-2
J gene: TRBJ2-7
clone size: many
D gene: NA

CDR3 protein: CASSSGSSRMNTEAFF
CDR3 DNA: TGCGCCAGCAGCTCGGGGTCGAGCCGGATGAACACTGAAGCTTTCTTT
V gene: TRBV5-1
J gene: TRBJ1-1
clone size: many
D gene: NA

CDR3 protein: CASSPVIAGGKYEQYF
CDR3 DNA: TGTGCCAGCAGCCCCGTGATAGCGGGGGGGAAATACGAGCAGTACTTC
V gene: TRBV7-2
J gene: TRBJ2-7
clone size: many
D gene: TRBD2

CDR3 protein: CASKETVGSYTF
CDR3 DNA: TGTGCCAGCAAGGAGACCGTGGGGAGCTACACCTTC
V gene: TRBV7-2
J gene: TRBJ1-2
clone size: many
D gene: NA

CDR3 protein: CASSLSGQDNYGYTF
CDR3 DNA: TGTGCCAGCAGTTTATCGGGACAGGATAACTATGGCTACACCTTC
V gene: TRBV12-3/TRBV12-4
J gene: TRBJ1-2
clone size: many
D gene: TRBD1